This T cell receptor (beta chain) is from a study of T cells in Graves' hyperthyroidism and ophthalmopathy. This clonotype appeared a few times. Its target is unknown. No progression to ophthalmopathy during 18 months of follow-up defined stable disease. Diagnostic decisions used clinical symptoms, serum thyroxine and TRAb, thyroid ultrasound and orbital computed tomography. The study, taken as a whole, reports: Classification by a 13 V-J model distinguished ophthalmopathy from stable hyperthyroidism. Most thyroid-expanded clonotypes above 0.001 were also found in blood.

Authors of the study amplified TCR beta CDR3 regions from RNA transcripts. The HTBI primer set was used in a first-round RT-PCR of the TCR CDR3. A single record per CDR3 protein comes from TCRdb applying MiXCR to the multiplex PCR reads. Of a few hundred thousand distinct CDR3 sequences in the sample, approximately 14% were seen once. This CDR3 has 13 residues. The germline V gene encodes CDR1 KGHSH and CDR2 LQKENI. With 10 bases removed from V and 4 bases from J, the gap between germline ends came to 11 bases. The chain joins TRBV18 to TRBJ2-6; either TRBD1 or TRBD2 may fit D (5 bases each). The sample was blood. The sequence came from a woman between 25 and 40 years old with Graves' hyperthyroidism. CDR3 DNA sequence: TGTGCCACCGAGGGGAGCGGGGCCAACGTCCTGACTTTC. Its protein is CATEGSGANVLTF.